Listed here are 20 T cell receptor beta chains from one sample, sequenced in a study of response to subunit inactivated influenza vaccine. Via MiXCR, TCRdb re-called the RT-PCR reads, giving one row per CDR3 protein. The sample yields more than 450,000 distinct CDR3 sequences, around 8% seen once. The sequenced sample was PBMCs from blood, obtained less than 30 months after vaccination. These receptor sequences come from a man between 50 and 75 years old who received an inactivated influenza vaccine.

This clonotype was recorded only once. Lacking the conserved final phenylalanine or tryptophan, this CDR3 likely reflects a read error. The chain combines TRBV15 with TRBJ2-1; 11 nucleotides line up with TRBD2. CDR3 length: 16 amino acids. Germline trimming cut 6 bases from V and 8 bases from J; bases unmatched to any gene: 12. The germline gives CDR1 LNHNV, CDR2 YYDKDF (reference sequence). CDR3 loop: CATRGGSGRALDEQFS. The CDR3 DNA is TGTGCCACCAGAGGAGGTAGCGGGAGGGCCCTCGATGAGCAGTTCTCC.

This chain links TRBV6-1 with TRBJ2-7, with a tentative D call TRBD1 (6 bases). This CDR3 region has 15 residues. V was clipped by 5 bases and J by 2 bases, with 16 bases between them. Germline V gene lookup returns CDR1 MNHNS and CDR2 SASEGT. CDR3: CASSPGQNTPYEQYF. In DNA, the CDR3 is TGTGCCAGCAGTCCCGGACAGAACACCCCCTACGAGCAGTACTTC.

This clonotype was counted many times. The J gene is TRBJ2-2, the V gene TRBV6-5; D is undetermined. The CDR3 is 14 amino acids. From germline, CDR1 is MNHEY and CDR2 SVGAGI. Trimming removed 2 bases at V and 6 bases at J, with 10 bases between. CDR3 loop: CASSYNRKAGELFF. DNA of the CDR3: TGTGCCAGCAGTTACAATAGGAAGGCCGGGGAGCTGTTTTTT.

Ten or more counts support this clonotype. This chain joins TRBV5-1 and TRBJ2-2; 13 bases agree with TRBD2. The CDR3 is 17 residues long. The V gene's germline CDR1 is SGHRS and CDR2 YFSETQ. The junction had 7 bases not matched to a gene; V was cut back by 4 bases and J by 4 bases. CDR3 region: CASSPRLAGGSTGELFF. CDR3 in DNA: TGCGCCAGCAGCCCCAGACTAGCGGGAGGTTCCACCGGGGAGCTGTTTTTT.

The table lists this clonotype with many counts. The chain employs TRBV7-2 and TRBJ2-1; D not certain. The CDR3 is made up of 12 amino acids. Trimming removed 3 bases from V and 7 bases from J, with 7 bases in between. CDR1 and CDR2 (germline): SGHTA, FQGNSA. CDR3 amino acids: CASSFMGNEQFF. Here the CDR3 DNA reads TGTGCCAGCAGCTTCATGGGGAATGAGCAGTTCTTC.

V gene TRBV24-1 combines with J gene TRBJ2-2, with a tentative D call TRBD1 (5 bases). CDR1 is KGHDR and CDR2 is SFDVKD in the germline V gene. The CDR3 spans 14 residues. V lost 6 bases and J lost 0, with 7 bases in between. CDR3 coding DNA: TGTGCCACCAGTCCGACAGCGAACACCGGGGAGCTGTTTTTT. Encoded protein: CATSPTANTGELFF.

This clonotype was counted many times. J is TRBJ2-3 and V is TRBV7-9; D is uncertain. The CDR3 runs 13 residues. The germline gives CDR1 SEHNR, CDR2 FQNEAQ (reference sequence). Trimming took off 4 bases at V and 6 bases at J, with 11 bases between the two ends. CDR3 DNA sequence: TGTGCCAGCAGCTCCGAAATCGTGGATACGCAGTATTTT. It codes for CASSSEIVDTQYF. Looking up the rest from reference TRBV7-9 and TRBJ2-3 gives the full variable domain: DTGVSQNPRHKITKRGQNVTFRCDPISEHNRLYWYRQTLGQGPEFLTYFQNEAQLEKSRLLSDRFSAERPKGSFSTLEIQRTEQGDSAMYLCASSSEIVDTQYFGPGTRLTVL.

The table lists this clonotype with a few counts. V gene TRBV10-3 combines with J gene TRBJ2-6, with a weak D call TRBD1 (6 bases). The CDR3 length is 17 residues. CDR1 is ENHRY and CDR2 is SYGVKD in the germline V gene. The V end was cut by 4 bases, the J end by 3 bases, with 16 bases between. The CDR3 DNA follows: TGTGCCATCAGTGCATGGGGGCATCAAGGTGGGGCCAACGTCCTGACTTTC. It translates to CAISAWGHQGGANVLTF.

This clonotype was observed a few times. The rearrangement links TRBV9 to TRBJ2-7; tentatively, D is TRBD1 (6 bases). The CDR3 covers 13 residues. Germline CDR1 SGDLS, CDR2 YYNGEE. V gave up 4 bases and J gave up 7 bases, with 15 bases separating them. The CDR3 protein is CASSPDRFREQYF. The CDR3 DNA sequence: TGTGCCAGCAGCCCCGACAGGTTTCGGGAGCAGTACTTC.

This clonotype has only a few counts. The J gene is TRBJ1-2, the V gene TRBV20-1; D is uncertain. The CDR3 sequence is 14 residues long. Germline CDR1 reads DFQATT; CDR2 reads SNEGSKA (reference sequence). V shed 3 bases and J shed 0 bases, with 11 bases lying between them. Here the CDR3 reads CSASAYPSNYGYTF. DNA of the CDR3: TGCAGTGCTAGTGCGTATCCCTCTAACTATGGCTACACCTTC.

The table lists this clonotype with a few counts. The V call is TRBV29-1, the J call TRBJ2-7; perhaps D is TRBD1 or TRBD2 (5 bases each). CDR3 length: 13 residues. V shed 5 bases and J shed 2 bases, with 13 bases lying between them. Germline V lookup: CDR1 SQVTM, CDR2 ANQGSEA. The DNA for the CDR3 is TGCAGCGTTCTACGGGACGGAACCTACGAGCAGTACTTC. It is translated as CSVLRDGTYEQYF.

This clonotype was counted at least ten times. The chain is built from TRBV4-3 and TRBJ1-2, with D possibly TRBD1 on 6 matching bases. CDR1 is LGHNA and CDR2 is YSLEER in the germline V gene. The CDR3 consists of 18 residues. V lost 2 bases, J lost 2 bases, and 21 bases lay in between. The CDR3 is CASSQTAGGQTKNYGYTF. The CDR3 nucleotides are TGCGCCAGCAGCCAAACAGCCGGGGGACAAACAAAGAACTATGGCTACACCTTC.

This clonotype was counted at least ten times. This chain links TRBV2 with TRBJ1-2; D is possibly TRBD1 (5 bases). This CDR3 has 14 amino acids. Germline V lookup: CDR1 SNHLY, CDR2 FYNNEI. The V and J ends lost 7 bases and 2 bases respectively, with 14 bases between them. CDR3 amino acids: CASIGQGLNYGYTF. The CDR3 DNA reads TGTGCCAGCATTGGGCAGGGCCTAAACTATGGCTACACCTTC.

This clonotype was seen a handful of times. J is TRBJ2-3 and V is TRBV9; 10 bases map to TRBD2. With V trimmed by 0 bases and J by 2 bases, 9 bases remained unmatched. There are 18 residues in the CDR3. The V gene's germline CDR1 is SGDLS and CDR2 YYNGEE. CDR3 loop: CASSVDASGSVSTDTQYF. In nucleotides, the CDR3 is TGTGCCAGCAGCGTAGACGCTAGCGGGAGCGTTTCCACAGATACGCAGTATTTT.

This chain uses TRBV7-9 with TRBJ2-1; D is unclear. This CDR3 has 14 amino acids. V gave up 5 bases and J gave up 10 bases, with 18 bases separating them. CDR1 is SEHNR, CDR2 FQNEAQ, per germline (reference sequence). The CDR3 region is CASSPDLFHAEQFF. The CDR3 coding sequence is TGTGCCAGCAGCCCTGATCTCTTCCACGCGGAGCAGTTCTTC. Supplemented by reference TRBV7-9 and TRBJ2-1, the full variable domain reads DTGVSQNPRHKITKRGQNVTFRCDPISEHNRLYWYRQTLGQGPEFLTYFQNEAQLEKSRLLSDRFSAERPKGSFSTLEIQRTEQGDSAMYLCASSPDLFHAEQFFGPGTRLTVL.

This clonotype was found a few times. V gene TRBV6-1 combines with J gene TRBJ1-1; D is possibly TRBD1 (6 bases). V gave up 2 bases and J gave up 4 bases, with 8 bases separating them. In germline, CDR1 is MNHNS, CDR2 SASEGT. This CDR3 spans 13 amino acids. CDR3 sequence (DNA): TGTGCCAGCAGTGAATGGACAGTCACTGAAGCTTTCTTT. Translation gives CASSEWTVTEAFF.

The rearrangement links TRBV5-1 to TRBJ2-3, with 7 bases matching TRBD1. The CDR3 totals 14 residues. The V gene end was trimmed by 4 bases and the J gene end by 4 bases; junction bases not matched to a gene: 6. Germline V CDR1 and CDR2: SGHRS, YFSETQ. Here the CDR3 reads CASSPGQEADTQYF. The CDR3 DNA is TGCGCCAGCAGCCCCGGACAGGAGGCAGATACGCAGTATTTT.

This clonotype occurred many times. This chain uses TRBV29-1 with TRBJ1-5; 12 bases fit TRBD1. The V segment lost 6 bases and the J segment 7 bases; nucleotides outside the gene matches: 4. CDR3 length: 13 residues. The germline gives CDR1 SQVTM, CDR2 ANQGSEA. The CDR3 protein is CSVTGTGGQPQHF. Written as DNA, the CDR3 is TGCAGCGTCACCGGGACAGGGGGCCAGCCCCAGCATTTT.

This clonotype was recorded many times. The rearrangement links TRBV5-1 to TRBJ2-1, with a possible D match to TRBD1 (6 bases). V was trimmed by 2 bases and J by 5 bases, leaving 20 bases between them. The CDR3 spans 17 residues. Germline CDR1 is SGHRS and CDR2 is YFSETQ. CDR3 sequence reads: CASSFSPNRASNNEQFF. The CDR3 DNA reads TGCGCCAGCAGCTTTAGCCCTAACAGGGCCAGCAACAATGAGCAGTTCTTC.

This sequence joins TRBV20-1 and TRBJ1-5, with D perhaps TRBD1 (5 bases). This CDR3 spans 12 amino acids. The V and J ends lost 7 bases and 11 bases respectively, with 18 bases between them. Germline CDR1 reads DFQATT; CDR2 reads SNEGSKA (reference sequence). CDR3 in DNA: TGCAGTGTTAGGACATCTCATCTGGCCCAGCATTTT. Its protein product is CSVRTSHLAQHF.